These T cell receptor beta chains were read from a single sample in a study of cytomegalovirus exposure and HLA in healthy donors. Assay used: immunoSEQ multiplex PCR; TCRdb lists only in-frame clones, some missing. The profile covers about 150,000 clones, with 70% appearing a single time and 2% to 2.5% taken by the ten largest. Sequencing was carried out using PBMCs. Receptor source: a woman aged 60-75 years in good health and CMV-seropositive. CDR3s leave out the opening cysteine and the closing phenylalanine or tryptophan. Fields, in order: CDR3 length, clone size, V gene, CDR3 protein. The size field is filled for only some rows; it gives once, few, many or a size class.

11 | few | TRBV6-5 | ASSYSTIGEAF
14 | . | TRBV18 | ASSPGTGSLNTEAF
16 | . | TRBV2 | ASNPDRAFISGANVLT
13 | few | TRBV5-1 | ASKLGQGKHDGYT
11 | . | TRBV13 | ASSANFGGEAF
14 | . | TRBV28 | ASRPHRGGKVDKLF
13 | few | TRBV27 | ASSVRGSLEYGYT
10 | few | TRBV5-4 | ASSRESTEQF
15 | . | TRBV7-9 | ASSLGAHGSMNTEAF
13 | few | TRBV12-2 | ASLRGGSSGNTIY
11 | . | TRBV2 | ASSETGRDEQY
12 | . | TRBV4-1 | ASSLDTGANVLT
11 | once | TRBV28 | ASMGLPNTEAF
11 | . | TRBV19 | ASSAAGSYGYT
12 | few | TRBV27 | ASKGGGSYNEQF
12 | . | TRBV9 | ASSSRTGQETQY
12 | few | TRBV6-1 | ASSEAGAYTEAF
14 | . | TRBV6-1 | ASSDWDRATNQPQH
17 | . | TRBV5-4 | ASSLADATGGRSNYGYT
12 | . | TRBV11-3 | ASSPTGGSGEQY
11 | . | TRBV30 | AWSVPWNTEAF
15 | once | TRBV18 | ASSPPRAGTGANVLT
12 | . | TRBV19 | ASIGTGEIGQAF
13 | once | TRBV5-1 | ASSLEGLRGHGYT
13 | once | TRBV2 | ASSGLAGATDTQY
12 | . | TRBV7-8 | ASSWAEGSYEQY
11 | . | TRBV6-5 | ASTPGQVGGYT
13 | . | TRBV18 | ASSPFAGSTDTQY
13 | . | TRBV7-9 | ASSLGAGSYNEQF
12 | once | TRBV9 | ASSPQGERTEAF
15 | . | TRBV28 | ASSLGLAGVVVNEQF
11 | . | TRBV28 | ASSWTGNTEAF
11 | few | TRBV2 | ASLQQGLYGYT
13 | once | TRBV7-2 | AARRGSGSTGELF
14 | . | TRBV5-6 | ASSLEWTSGYNEQF
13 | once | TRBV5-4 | ASSSSTDTNEKLF
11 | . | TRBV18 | ASSPGRDEKLF
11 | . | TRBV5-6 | ASGRTRGGEQY
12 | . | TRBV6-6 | ASSYPTGADEQY
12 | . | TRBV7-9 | ASSPTEGSYGYT
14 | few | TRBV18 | ASSPAQILRNTEAF
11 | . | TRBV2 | ASLEGRTDTQY
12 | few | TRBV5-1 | ASSLQGSGNTIY
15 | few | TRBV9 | ASSVATSTGGGYGYT
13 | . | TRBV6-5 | ASRGGLGQNYGYT
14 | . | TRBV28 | ASSDPRGLWNEKLF
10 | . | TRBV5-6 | ASSFDQETQY
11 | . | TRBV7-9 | ASSERGYYGYT
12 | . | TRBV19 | ASSLRTAENIQY
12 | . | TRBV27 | ASRPGVTNEKLF